One T cell receptor (beta chain) is described in this entry. Original handling: It was from reference gene primer amplification that nucleated cell counts were estimated. Clones were sequenced by immunoSEQ multiplex PCR, and TCRdb holds only the in-frame ones, with some missing. V and J calls and clone size are given by that table; D and trimming were obtained from the DNA. The table includes around 120,000 clones, less than 90% detected once. The CDR3 has 23 amino acids. Per germline, CDR1 SGHTA and CDR2 FQGTGA. V lost 0 bases, J lost 5 bases, and 22 bases stayed unmatched. This sample was included in a study of blood T cell repertoires in COVID-19. The overall study: Sites across the United States, Italy and Spain contributed samples from acute and convalescent COVID-19. From T cells, B-cell-depleted T cells, or PBMCs came the material, which was cDNA or gDNA.

The gene calls are TRBV7-3 and TRBJ2-5, with TRBD2 matching over 15 bases. The TCR sequence derives from an elderly man with acute or convalescent COVID-19. The material sequenced was peripheral blood. CDR3 sequence: CASSLTRGRGLGLAGGPSETQYF. The DNA of the CDR3 is TGTGCCAGCAGCTTAACTCGCGGTCGTGGGCTTGGACTAGCGGGAGGGCCAAGTGAGACCCAGTACTTC.